The present T cell receptor (beta chain) was sequenced within a study of blood T cell repertoires in COVID-19. Study overall: Both acute and convalescent COVID-19 samples were obtained from the United States, Italy and Spain. In each case, the material was cDNA or gDNA derived from T cells, B-cell-depleted T cells, or PBMCs.

Clones were read by immunoSEQ multiplex PCR, and TCRdb kept only the in-frame ones, dropping some. There are 13,000 to 15,000 clones in the sample; around 90% occur only once, and around 5.4% lies in the top ten. The CDR3 totals 14 residues. With V trimmed by 5 bases and J by 6 bases, 10 bases remained unmatched. Germline CDR1 SGHTA, CDR2 FQGTGA. Source material: peripheral blood. The receptor was isolated from a human donor in a cohort sampled during active COVID-19. This chain uses TRBV7-3 with TRBJ2-7; the match to TRBD1 covers 7 bases. CDR3 coding DNA: TGTGCCAGCAGCCCATCCCACGGGACAGCCGAGCAGTACTTC. This sequence encodes CASSPSHGTAEQYF.